This T cell receptor beta chain was obtained from a study of sequential checkpoint blockade in melanoma. Measured with immunoSEQ multiplex PCR; TCRdb has only the in-frame clones, and not every one. The data contain some 13,000 clones, about two thirds of them singletons. The treatment was: randomized to nivolumab then ipilimumab (arm A) or the reverse (arm B). Patients had received no earlier DNA-damaging chemotherapy. Germline V gene sequence: CDR1 SGHKS, CDR2 YYEKEE (reference sequence). V lost 1 base and J lost 6, with 19 bases in between. The CDR3 has 17 residues. The TCR originated in a human donor with melanoma. Here the sequenced sample was CD8+ T cells sorted from blood (inferred from file names), taken from a patient given nivolumab and ipilimumab in sequence. The rearrangement links TRBV5-5 to TRBJ2-2; possibly TRBD2 for D (5 bases). CDR3 amino acids: CASSLRAGFGSAGELFF. CDR3 DNA sequence: TGTGCCAGCAGCTTGAGGGCGGGTTTCGGGTCCGCCGGGGAGCTGTTTTTT. The whole variable domain, filled in from reference TRBV5-5 and TRBJ2-2, reads DAGVTQSPTHLIKTRGQQVTLRCSPISGHKSVSWYQQVLGQGPQFIFQYYEKEERGRGNFPDRFSARQFPNYSSELNVNALLLGDSALYLCASSLRAGFGSAGELFFGEGSRLTVL.